Sequencing of this T cell receptor beta chain was carried out in a study of graft-versus-host responses after intestinal transplantation (dated by TCRdb to the early 2020s). Regarding the research as a whole: Recipients received multivisceral, liver-intestinal, or isolated intestinal transplants. All recipients received anti-thymocyte globulin induction followed by maintenance tacrolimus and steroids for approximately 3 years. After intestinal transplantation, graft-versus-host and host-versus-graft alloreactive T cell clones in the graft, circulation and bone marrow were tracked using bulk TCR-beta CDR3 sequencing. Alloreactive clones were identified by sequencing pre-transplant mixed lymphocyte reaction products and comparing them with unstimulated pre-transplant donor and recipient T cells. The cohort enrolled about two dozen intestinal transplant recipients, one of whom was a retransplant, and 3 patients without pretransplant specimens were excluded. Donor T cell macrochimerism was defined as a peak of at least 4% donor T cells among recipient peripheral blood mononuclear cells. Instead of going to the commercial service, samples from three later patients were sequenced in-house on an Illumina MiSeq and processed with MiXCR.

General findings and caveats noted by the study authors: GvH clones were detected in recipient bone marrow, and some appeared earlier in ileal mucosa or blood, consistent with an intestinal mucosal origin. High GvH to HvG T cell clonal ratios were observed in the allografts of patients with donor T cell macrochimerism. Conclusions were limited by the relatively low number and heterogeneity of intestinal transplant patients. Early after transplant, declines in HvG clones were associated with peak levels of circulating GvH clones.

Libraries were constructed by the immunoSEQ multiplex PCR assay. For most patients, genomic DNA was isolated with the Qiagen DNeasy Blood and Tissue Kit and shipped frozen to Adaptive Biotechnologies for TCR sequencing. For most patients, high-throughput TCR-beta CDR3 sequencing of genomic DNA was performed by Adaptive Biotechnologies. From the authors' description of their analysis: Adaptive's ImmunoSEQ software supplied the TCR sequencing data for 15 to 20 patients, while MiXCR and VDJtools were used to process a few other patients. CD4 versus CD8 sorting errors were corrected by removing sequences found in both subsets at a frequency ratio below 5:1. CDR3 nucleotide sequences shared between donor and recipient were removed because the origin of such sequences could not be assigned. At least 2-fold expansion over unstimulated cells and a minimum CFSE-low frequency of 0.002% (template counts) or 0.001% (read counts) were required for clones to be classified as alloreactive. Clones detected in sequenced pre-transplant spleen, lymph node, or MLR CFSE-low populations of the donor or recipient were defined as mappable. The cumulative frequency of alloreactive clones was calculated as a percentage of all sequences, weighted by copy number. TCRdb took this table from immuneACCESS and kept in-frame rearrangements with V and J called. Such tables lack part of the clones; where checked against another copy, unresolved V genes explain under half of the gap, and the rest is unexplained. From that table come the V and J calls and clone size; the DNA was used to work out D and trimming. This sample has 100,000 to 130,000 clones in its table, and roughly 86% of those were observed once. The ten most abundant clones make up over 0.55% of the sample.

The sample's time point, from its label and the paper: cells obtained before transplantation from donor or recipient. CD3+CD4+ and CD3+CD8+ populations were FACS-sorted from unstimulated pre-transplant donor and recipient cells taken from spleen or lymph nodes. From the cysteine through the phenylalanine, the CDR3 covers 16 amino acids. The only DNA kept is the CDR3, 48 bases in frame from the first base. The CDR1 and CDR2 encoded by the germline V gene are SGHVS and FNYEAQ. About this clone itself: Its antigen remains unidentified. Base qualities were left out, and no much larger clone turns up one base away.

This TCR came from a human donor who was the organ donor for an intestinal transplant. This specimen was unstimulated CD4+ T cells sorted from spleen or lymph node cells, taken before transplant. The V and J segments used are TRBV7-6 and TRBJ2-5; the D gene is perhaps TRBD2, from 6 matching bases. The J call could be wrong; TRBJ2-7 is a better fit for the DNA end. CDR3 loop: CASSLSYGTASYEQYF. The nucleotide sequence reads as follows: TGTGCCAGCAGCTTATCTTATGGGACTGCCTCCTACGAGCAGTACTTC.